The 29 T cell receptor beta chains presented below share a single source sample, sequenced in a study of blood T cell repertoires in COVID-19. The repertoire was sequenced with immunoSEQ multiplex PCR; TCRdb's copy has only in-frame clones and lacks some. Among fewer than 120,000 clones, less than 85% were seen once, and the ten largest hold 3% to 4.5%. What was sequenced was peripheral blood. Every receptor here comes from a woman older than 75 with acute or convalescent COVID-19.

This sequence joins TRBV5-1 and TRBJ2-3; D call uncertain. Germline lookup yields CDR1 SGHRS and CDR2 YFSETQ. Trimming pared 7 bases from V and 2 bases from J, leaving 17 bases between. The CDR3 consists of 15 residues. CDR3 sequence (DNA): TGCGCCAGCTCCCCTTCCCGGTCCTTCACAGATACGCAGTATTTT. Protein product: CASSPSRSFTDTQYF.

This clone came up a few times. CDR3: CASSLGDRVADTQYF. The CDR3 coding sequence is TGTGCCAGCAGCTTAGGGGACAGGGTAGCAGATACGCAGTATTTT. The chain couples TRBV7-9 to TRBJ2-3, with TRBD1 matching over 9 bases. CDR3 length equals 15 residues. Unmatched junction bases numbered 3, after V lost 1 base and J lost 4 bases. Germline loops: CDR1 SEHNR, CDR2 FQNEAQ (reference sequence).

This clone came up a few times. This chain uses TRBV28 with TRBJ1-2; 8 bases align to TRBD1. The CDR3 has 15 amino acids. The germline gives CDR1 MDHEN, CDR2 SYDVKM. V lost 1 base to trimming and J lost 6 bases; unmatched junction nucleotides: 7. CDR3 protein: CASSLSLAGGHGYTF. The CDR3 DNA reads as TGTGCCAGCAGTTTATCCCTCGCAGGGGGCCATGGCTACACCTTC.

The rearrangement links TRBV2 to TRBJ2-5; 8 nucleotides agree with TRBD1. There are 15 residues in the CDR3. CDR1 and CDR2 from the germline V gene are SNHLY and FYNNEI. V lost 4 bases to trimming and J lost 5 bases; unmatched junction nucleotides: 9. This chain's CDR3 is CASSGHRGIEETQYF. The CDR3 DNA sequence: TGTGCCAGCAGTGGACACAGGGGGATCGAGGAGACCCAGTACTTC.

The chain recombines TRBV19 with TRBJ2-1, with 9 bases fitting TRBD2. Germline lookup yields CDR1 LNHDA and CDR2 SQIVND (reference sequence). The CDR3 spans 17 residues. Trimming removed 5 bases from V and 4 bases from J; junction bases left unmatched: 12. The CDR3 sequence: CASSSSGGAGGYNEQFF. The DNA of the CDR3 is TGTGCCAGTAGTTCTTCGGGAGGAGCGGGGGGATACAATGAGCAGTTCTTC. The variable domain in full, completed from reference TRBV19 and TRBJ2-1, reads DGGITQSPKYLFRKEGQNVTLSCEQNLNHDAMYWYRQDPGQGLRLIYYSQIVNDFQKGDIAEGYSVSREKKESFPLTVTSAQKNPTAFYLCASSSSGGAGGYNEQFFGPGTRLTVL.

The genes are TRBV6-5 and TRBJ2-1, with unresolved D. The V and J ends lost 7 bases and 6 bases respectively, with 19 bases between them. CDR1 is MNHEY, CDR2 SVGAGI, per germline. This CDR3 has 15 residues. CDR3 DNA: TGTGCCAGCAAAGTCGAGACACTCCTCGGCAATGAGCAGTTCTTC. The encoded protein is CASKVETLLGNEQFF.

The chain employs TRBV9 and TRBJ2-5; perhaps TRBD2 as D (7 bases). Germline CDR1 and CDR2: SGDLS and YYNGEE. Trimming shortened V by 0 bases and J by 7 bases, and 10 bases separated the two germline ends. The CDR3 has 13 amino acids. This chain's CDR3 is CASSVEGGRTQYF. The CDR3 nucleotides read TGTGCCAGCAGCGTAGAGGGGGGGAGGACCCAGTACTTC.

The V and J genes are TRBV24-1 and TRBJ2-2; 11 positions agree with TRBD2. V trimming: 5 bases; J trimming: 6 bases; junction bases outside the gene matches: 16. Germline V lookup: CDR1 KGHDR, CDR2 SFDVKD. The CDR3 spans 19 residues. CDR3 protein: CATSVQGFNSGRGPGELFF. CDR3 sequence (DNA): TGTGCCACCAGTGTACAGGGCTTCAATAGCGGGAGGGGTCCCGGGGAGCTGTTTTTT.

The chain employs TRBV30 and TRBJ2-7, with D perhaps matching TRBD1 (5 bases). CDR1 GTSNPN and CDR2 SVGIG come from the germline V gene (reference sequence). V lost 1 base and J lost 7, with 17 bases in between. The CDR3 has 14 amino acids. The CDR3 nucleotides are TGTGCCTGGAGTGACAGGACAACTTTGTCTGAGCAGTACTTC. The encoded protein is CAWSDRTTLSEQYF.

This clone was found many times. V is TRBV7-6 and J is TRBJ1-3; D is perhaps TRBD1 (5 bases). The germline V gene encodes CDR1 SGHVS and CDR2 FNYEAQ. The CDR3 length is 13 residues. V was pared by 4 bases and J by 4 bases, with 8 bases between. CDR3 nucleotides: TGTGCCAGCAGCTCAGGGTTGGGAAACACCATATATTTT. Protein product: CASSSGLGNTIYF.

The chain joins TRBV5-6 to TRBJ2-1; D may be TRBD2 (6 bases). CDR3 length equals 19 residues. Germline V CDR1 and CDR2: SGHDT, YYEEEE. V gave up 0 bases and J gave up 2 bases, with 21 bases separating them. CDR3 nucleotide sequence: TGTGCCAGCAGCTTGGAAGAAGATCGGGGGTCCTTTACCTACAATGAGCAGTTCTTC. Translating gives CASSLEEDRGSFTYNEQFF. Together with reference TRBV5-6 and TRBJ2-1, the CDR3 gives the full variable domain: DAGVTQSPTHLIKTRGQQVTLRCSPKSGHDTVSWYQQALGQGPQFIFQYYEEEERQRGNFPDRFSGHQFPNYSSELNVNALLLGDSALYLCASSLEEDRGSFTYNEQFFGPGTRLTVL.

This chain links TRBV7-9 with TRBJ2-5; TRBD2 aligns across 12 bases. The germline gives CDR1 SEHNR, CDR2 FQNEAQ (reference sequence). The CDR3 consists of 14 residues. The J segment lost 4 bases and the V segment lost 6 bases, leaving 3 bases of the junction unmatched. In DNA, the CDR3 is TGTGCCAGCAGGTTGACTAGCGGGGGAGAGACCCAGTACTTC. Translation gives CASRLTSGGETQYF.

V is TRBV28 and J is TRBJ2-3; D unclear. Trimming stripped 8 bases from V and 1 base from J, with 10 bases between. Germline-derived CDR1 and CDR2 are MDHEN and SYDVKM. The CDR3 has 13 amino acids. The chain's CDR3 is CASYQVGTDTQYF. In nucleotides, the CDR3 is TGTGCCAGCTATCAGGTCGGCACAGATACGCAGTATTTT.

This chain links TRBV29-1 with TRBJ1-1; 7 nucleotides align to TRBD1. This CDR3 is 16 amino acids long. With 6 bases clipped from V and 0 bases from J, the junction kept 13 bases outside the gene matches. From germline, CDR1 is SQVTM and CDR2 ANQGSEA. The CDR3 DNA follows: TGCAGCGTCGCCAGGACAGGAGGGATCATGAACACTGAAGCTTTCTTT. Its translation: CSVARTGGIMNTEAFF. The full variable domain, completed using reference TRBV29-1 and TRBJ1-1, is SAVISQKPSRDICQRGTSLTIQCQVDSQVTMMFWYRQQPGQSLTLIATANQGSEATYESGFVIDKFPISRPNLTFSTLTVSNMSPEDSSIYLCSVARTGGIMNTEAFFGQGTRLTVV.

The chain carries TRBV30 and TRBJ1-2; unclear D gene. Trimming cost V 5 bases and J 8 bases, with 21 bases left between them. Germline V lookup: CDR1 GTSNPN, CDR2 SVGIG (reference sequence). The CDR3 totals 14 residues. The CDR3 DNA sequence: TGTGCCTGGGCTACCCCCGACCCGATCAGGGGCTACACCTTC. Protein product: CAWATPDPIRGYTF.

The J gene is TRBJ1-1, the V gene TRBV27; TRBD1 is a possible D gene (5 bases). Germline V gene data show CDR1 as MNHEY and CDR2 as SMNVEV (reference sequence). Trimming removed 7 bases at V and 1 base at J, with 16 bases between. The CDR3 is 15 amino acids. CDR3 sequence: CASKWAGIPNTEAFF. DNA for the CDR3: TGTGCCAGCAAGTGGGCAGGGATCCCGAACACTGAAGCTTTCTTT.

The J gene is TRBJ1-6, the V gene TRBV9; perhaps TRBD1 as D (5 bases). CDR1 and CDR2 (germline): SGDLS, YYNGEE. V was clipped by 4 bases and J by 7 bases, with 15 bases between them. The CDR3 extends over 15 amino acids. This CDR3 reads CASSPHWGPNSPLHF. DNA of the CDR3: TGTGCCAGCAGCCCCCACTGGGGCCCCAATTCACCCCTCCACTTT.

This chain joins TRBV21-1 and TRBJ2-7; the D call TRBD2 from the table was never checked on the DNA. TRBV21-1 is recorded as a pseudogene. CDR3 length: 17 residues. CDR3 residues: CASSPTPGASGAYEQYF. The CDR3 DNA reads as TGTGCCAGCAGCCCAACCCCAGGGGCTAGCGGCGCCTACGAGCAGTACTTC.

The V and J genes are TRBV6-2 or TRBV6-3 and TRBJ1-5, with D unclear. CDR1 and CDR2 from the germline V gene are MNHEY and SVGEGT. V was clipped by 0 bases and J by 4 bases, with 4 bases between them. The CDR3 has 13 amino acids. The DNA of the CDR3 is TGTGCCAGCAGTTACTCTCTAAATCAGCCCCAGCATTTT. It translates to CASSYSLNQPQHF.

This clone showed up just once. The V and J genes are TRBV19 and TRBJ1-2, with a possible D match to TRBD1 (5 bases). This CDR3 has 17 amino acids. V dropped 3 bases and J dropped 4 bases, with 21 bases sitting between them. Germline loops: CDR1 LNHDA, CDR2 SQIVND (reference sequence). The CDR3 DNA reads as TGTGCCAGTAGTATCCAGGGTGACTCCCGGCTTGGCTATGGCTACACCTTC. Its translation: CASSIQGDSRLGYGYTF.

V usage is TRBV6-5 and J usage is TRBJ1-5, with 8 bases lining up with TRBD1. Germline V gives CDR1 MNHEY, CDR2 SVGAGI. The length of the CDR3 is 15 residues. Unmatched junction bases numbered 7, after V lost 8 bases and J lost 1 base. The CDR3 spells CASGIGQGSNQPQHF. The CDR3 DNA reads as TGTGCCAGCGGAATTGGACAGGGAAGCAATCAGCCCCAGCATTTT.

This chain uses TRBV30 with TRBJ2-5, with D unclear. The CDR3 runs to 13 residues. Per germline, CDR1 GTSNPN and CDR2 SVGIG (reference sequence). V lost 0 bases to trimming and J lost 1 base, with 6 bases between them. As DNA, the CDR3 is TGTGCCTGGAGTGTACTTGGCCAAGAGACCCAGTACTTC. Translating it yields CAWSVLGQETQYF.

The table lists this clone with a few counts. The rearrangement joins TRBV28 to TRBJ1-2, with TRBD1 matching over 7 bases. The germline gives CDR1 MDHEN, CDR2 SYDVKM. After removal of 7 bases from V and 7 bases from J, the junction contained 24 bases not matched to a gene. The CDR3 runs to 18 residues. CDR3 nucleotide sequence: TGTGCCAGCACCCACCGAGGGGGCGCAGGGATTAGAGGTGGTGGCTACACCTTC. It encodes CASTHRGGAGIRGGGYTF.

This sequence joins TRBV2 and TRBJ1-2; TRBD1 aligns across 9 bases. The CDR3 spans 13 residues. CDR1 and CDR2 from the germline V gene are SNHLY and FYNNEI. The V segment lost 9 bases and the J segment 6 bases; nucleotides outside the gene matches: 8. CDR3 DNA sequence: TGTGCCAGTACAATACAGGGGGCGCATGGCTACACCTTC. Translation: CASTIQGAHGYTF.

This rearrangement joins TRBV15 to TRBJ2-5, with 11 nucleotides matching TRBD2. The CDR3 is 16 amino acids. CDR1 LNHNV and CDR2 YYDKDF come from the germline V gene (reference sequence). Trimming removed 5 bases from V and 7 bases from J; junction bases left unmatched: 12. The CDR3: CATSVPSSGRTGTQYF. DNA of the CDR3: TGTGCCACCAGCGTACCCTCTAGCGGGAGGACGGGGACCCAGTACTTC.

The chain recombines TRBV5-1 with TRBJ2-3; 10 bases are a match to TRBD1. Germline CDR1 and CDR2: SGHRS and YFSETQ. There are 15 residues in the CDR3. With V trimmed by 4 bases and J by 3 bases, 5 bases remained unmatched. The DNA of the CDR3 is TGCGCCAGCAGCCTGGACAGGGGGGCGACAGATACGCAGTATTTT. Translated, it gives CASSLDRGATDTQYF.

The J gene is TRBJ1-1, the V gene TRBV7-2; D is possibly TRBD1 (5 bases). This CDR3 has 14 residues. Trimming removed 4 bases from V and 5 bases from J, with 14 bases in between. CDR1 SGHTA and CDR2 FQGNSA come from the germline V gene. In nucleotides, the CDR3 is TGTGCCAGCAGCTCGCGGGGCGAGGGGACTGAAGCTTTCTTT. It is translated as CASSSRGEGTEAFF.

This chain links TRBV30 with TRBJ2-7; D possibly corresponds to TRBD2 (6 bases). The CDR3 sequence is 14 residues long. Germline assignment: CDR1 GTSNPN and CDR2 SVGIG (reference sequence). The V end lost 2 bases, the J end lost 2 bases, and 13 bases lay between the germline ends. The DNA of the CDR3 is TGTGCCTGGAGTCCCGGGGAGGTCCCCTACGAGCAGTACTTC. It specifies CAWSPGEVPYEQYF.

This chain joins TRBV5-1 and TRBJ1-1; possible D gene TRBD1, 6 bases. The CDR3 contains 15 residues. In germline, CDR1 is SGHRS, CDR2 YFSETQ. Trimming took 4 bases from V and 8 from J, leaving 21 bases between them. The DNA of the CDR3 is TGCGCCAGCAGCCCGCCAAGGGCAGGGGAGAGGGAAGCTTTCTTT. It encodes CASSPPRAGEREAFF.